These T cell receptor beta chains were read from a single sample in a study of control samples from healthy donors and cancer patients. Using immunoSEQ multiplex PCR, the repertoire was profiled, and TCRdb retains in-frame clones only, with some absent. The sample includes fewer than 200,000 clones, just under 95% of them seen just once. Sequencing was carried out using blood. These receptors were obtained from a woman aged 60-70 years in good health. CDR3s include the opening cysteine and the closing phenylalanine or tryptophan. The D gene is left open where the match is weak. A row's size may be missing; if present it is once, few, many or a size class.

abundance: .
j_gene: TRBJ2-1
v_gene: TRBV2
d_gene: TRBD2
CDR3aa: CASSGGTSGSSYNEQFF
CDR3nt: TGTGCCAGCAGTGGCGGGACTAGCGGTAGCTCCTACAATGAGCAGTTCTTC

abundance: .
j_gene: TRBJ1-6
v_gene: TRBV3-1/TRBV3-2
d_gene: TRBD1
CDR3aa: CASKMNGTGGHCRSYNSPLHF
CDR3nt: TGTGCCAGCAAAATGAACGGGACAGGGGGCCATTGTCGCTCCTATAATTCACCCCTCCACTTT

abundance: once
j_gene: TRBJ1-1
v_gene: TRBV6-2/TRBV6-3
d_gene: .
CDR3aa: CASSYSRNEAFF
CDR3nt: TGTGCCAGCAGTTACTCGAGGAATGAAGCTTTCTTT

abundance: .
j_gene: TRBJ2-3
v_gene: TRBV6-2/TRBV6-3
d_gene: .
CDR3aa: CASSYGQGSTDTQYF
CDR3nt: TGTGCCAGCAGTTACGGGCAGGGTAGCACAGATACGCAGTATTTT

abundance: .
j_gene: TRBJ1-4
v_gene: TRBV5-8
d_gene: TRBD1
CDR3aa: CASSFRTGFNEKLFF
CDR3nt: TGTGCCAGCAGCTTTCGGACAGGCTTTAATGAAAAACTGTTTTTT

abundance: .
j_gene: TRBJ2-1
v_gene: TRBV29-1
d_gene: TRBD1
CDR3aa: CSVEGRGLPDSYNEQFF
CDR3nt: TGCAGCGTTGAAGGCAGGGGGCTCCCCGACTCCTACAATGAGCAGTTCTTC

abundance: .
j_gene: TRBJ1-2
v_gene: TRBV2
d_gene: .
CDR3aa: CASSGTAYGYTF
CDR3nt: TGTGCCAGCAGTGGGACTGCCTATGGCTACACCTTC

abundance: .
j_gene: TRBJ1-1
v_gene: TRBV5-1
d_gene: .
CDR3aa: CASSFSGSAEAFF
CDR3nt: TGCGCCAGCAGCTTTTCGGGGTCGGCTGAAGCTTTCTTT

abundance: .
j_gene: TRBJ1-2
v_gene: TRBV2
d_gene: TRBD1
CDR3aa: CASSIRTGGDGYTF
CDR3nt: TGTGCCAGCAGTATAAGGACAGGGGGCGATGGCTACACCTTC

abundance: .
j_gene: TRBJ2-3
v_gene: TRBV7-2
d_gene: TRBD2
CDR3aa: CASSLGTSGVSHTQYF
CDR3nt: TGTGCCAGCAGCTTGGGGACTAGCGGGGTTTCTCATACGCAGTATTTT

abundance: .
j_gene: TRBJ2-7
v_gene: TRBV3-1/TRBV3-2
d_gene: .
CDR3aa: CASSQRTASYEQYF
CDR3nt: TGTGCCAGCAGCCAAAGGACAGCCTCCTACGAGCAGTACTTC

abundance: .
j_gene: TRBJ1-3
v_gene: TRBV18
d_gene: TRBD1
CDR3aa: CASSPLPLGQGRGNTIYF
CDR3nt: TGTGCCAGCTCACCACTGCCTTTGGGACAGGGGAGAGGAAACACCATATATTTT

abundance: once
j_gene: TRBJ1-2
v_gene: TRBV5-6
d_gene: .
CDR3aa: CASTKAGVNYGYTF
CDR3nt: TGTGCCAGCACCAAGGCAGGAGTCAACTATGGCTACACCTTC

abundance: .
j_gene: TRBJ1-2
v_gene: TRBV7-8
d_gene: TRBD1
CDR3aa: CASSPGQGNYGYTF
CDR3nt: TGTGCCAGCAGCCCTGGACAGGGGAACTATGGCTACACCTTC

abundance: .
j_gene: TRBJ1-3
v_gene: TRBV19
d_gene: .
CDR3aa: CASSITSGSNSGNTIYF
CDR3nt: TGTGCCAGTAGTATCACCTCAGGGAGCAACTCTGGAAACACCATATATTTT

abundance: .
j_gene: TRBJ2-2
v_gene: TRBV7-2
d_gene: TRBD2
CDR3aa: CAGGGGGRTGELFF
CDR3nt: TGTGCCGGCGGGGGCGGGGGGCGCACCGGGGAGCTGTTTTTT

abundance: .
j_gene: TRBJ1-4
v_gene: TRBV19
d_gene: .
CDR3aa: CASNPPTGKRSEKLFF
CDR3nt: TGTGCCAGTAACCCCCCCACAGGGAAGAGAAGTGAAAAACTGTTTTTT

abundance: .
j_gene: TRBJ1-1
v_gene: TRBV7-9
d_gene: TRBD1
CDR3aa: CASSLVLAGGDPAFF
CDR3nt: TGTGCCAGCAGCTTAGTTTTAGCAGGGGGTGATCCAGCTTTCTTT

abundance: .
j_gene: TRBJ2-7
v_gene: TRBV12-3/TRBV12-4
d_gene: .
CDR3aa: CASSLRDTYEQYF
CDR3nt: TGTGCCAGCAGTTTGAGGGATACCTACGAGCAGTACTTC

abundance: .
j_gene: TRBJ2-3
v_gene: TRBV6-6
d_gene: TRBD2
CDR3aa: CASSPNSLAGGSTDTQYF
CDR3nt: TGTGCCAGCAGTCCCAATTCGCTAGCGGGGGGGAGCACAGATACGCAGTATTTT